Shown below are 13 T cell receptor beta chains from a single sample sequenced in a study of cytomegalovirus exposure and HLA in healthy donors. Sequencing was performed with immunoSEQ multiplex PCR; in TCRdb, only in-frame clones are kept and a portion is missing. The sample lists approximately 98,000 clones, approximately 96% seen once, with under 0.75% in the top ten. The sequenced sample consisted of PBMCs. The source is a woman between 18 and 29 years old in good health and CMV-seronegative.

The chain links TRBV7-6 to TRBJ2-1; D is perhaps TRBD1 (6 bases). The CDR3 is 15 residues long. Deletions cut 0 bases from V and 8 bases from J, with 14 bases between. Germline values: CDR1 SGHVS, CDR2 FNYEAQ. CDR3 sequence: CASSLAETGLDEQFF. DNA for the CDR3: TGTGCCAGCAGCTTAGCCGAAACAGGGCTCGATGAGCAGTTCTTC. The full variable domain, completed using reference TRBV7-6 and TRBJ2-1, is GAGVSQSPRYKVTKRGQDVALRCDPISGHVSLYWYRQALGQGPEFLTYFNYEAQQDKSGLPNDRFSAERPEGSISTLTIQRTEQRDSAMYRCASSLAETGLDEQFFGPGTRLTVL.

This clone was recorded once. This chain joins TRBV5-5 and TRBJ2-7, with a possible D match to TRBD2 (5 bases). CDR1 is SGHKS, CDR2 YYEKEE, per germline (reference sequence). The V gene lost 4 bases and the J gene lost 0 bases, with 14 bases spanning the gap. CDR3 length: 15 residues. DNA for the CDR3: TGTGCCAGCAGCCCGAGGGTAGCAGGCTCCTACGAGCAGTACTTC. Translation gives CASSPRVAGSYEQYF.

This chain uses TRBV18 with TRBJ2-5; D perhaps matches TRBD2 (5 bases). V was trimmed by 3 bases and J by 5 bases, leaving 7 bases between them. The CDR3 is made up of 12 amino acids. Germline V gene data show CDR1 as KGHSH and CDR2 as LQKENI. The CDR3 loop reads CASSPWEETQYF. CDR3 sequence (DNA): TGTGCCAGCTCACCGTGGGAGGAGACCCAGTACTTC. The full variable domain, with the rest looked up from reference TRBV18 and TRBJ2-5, is NAGVMQNPRHLVRRRGQEARLRCSPMKGHSHVYWYRQLPEEGLKFMVYLQKENIIDESGMPKERFSAEFPKEGPSILRIQQVVRGDSAAYFCASSPWEETQYFGPGTRLLVL.

The rearrangement links TRBV7-3 to TRBJ2-2; TRBD1 agrees at 9 bases. The CDR3 has 16 amino acids. V lost 4 bases, J lost 6 bases, and 9 bases stayed unmatched. Germline CDR1 reads SGHTA; CDR2 reads FQGTGA. Written as DNA, the CDR3 is TGTGCCAGCAGCTCGACCGGGACAGGGTTCCCCGGGGAGCTGTTTTTT. This encodes CASSSTGTGFPGELFF. Drawing the rest from reference TRBV7-3 and TRBJ2-2, the complete variable domain is GAGVSQTPSNKVTEKGKYVELRCDPISGHTALYWYRQSLGQGPEFLIYFQGTGAADDSGLPNDRFFAVRPEGSVSTLKIQRTERGDSAVYLCASSSTGTGFPGELFFGEGSRLTVL.

This clone appeared a single time. CDR3 sequence (DNA): TGTGCCAGCAGTCCGTCAGGGGTGAGCAATCAGCCCCAGCATTTT. Protein product: CASSPSGVSNQPQHF. This sequence joins TRBV28 and TRBJ1-5; D possibly corresponds to TRBD1 (6 bases). The V gene lost 5 bases and the J gene lost 1 base, with 12 bases spanning the gap. In germline, CDR1 is MDHEN, CDR2 SYDVKM. This CDR3 is built from 15 residues.

The gene calls are TRBV7-8 and TRBJ1-1; TRBD1 might be the D (5 bases). Germline V gene sequence: CDR1 SGHVS, CDR2 FQNEAQ. CDR3 length: 14 amino acids. The V gene lost 2 bases and the J gene lost 4 bases, with 11 bases spanning the gap. The CDR3 sequence is CASSLRRDGTEAFF. CDR3 coding DNA: TGTGCCAGCAGCTTAAGGAGGGACGGCACTGAAGCTTTCTTT.

This chain joins TRBV6-5 and TRBJ2-7, with TRBD1 identical over 7 bases. Trimming cost V 3 bases and J 0 bases; bases outside gene matches: 5. Germline lookup yields CDR1 MNHEY and CDR2 SVGAGI. This CDR3 is 15 amino acids long. CDR3 loop: CASSYNHRGSYEQYF. CDR3 nucleotides: TGTGCCAGCAGTTATAACCACAGGGGCTCCTACGAGCAGTACTTC.

The J gene is TRBJ2-7, the V gene TRBV5-1; TRBD2 might be the D (6 bases). Trimming removed 5 bases from V and 3 bases from J, with 21 bases in between. CDR3 length: 16 residues. Germline V lookup: CDR1 SGHRS, CDR2 YFSETQ. The CDR3, as DNA: TGCGCCAGCAGAAAGCAATTCCAGGGAGGAGGCTACGAGCAGTACTTC. This encodes CASRKQFQGGGYEQYF.

The CDR3 is CAISAQGGWQPQHF. The CDR3 DNA reads TGTGCCATCAGTGCACAGGGGGGATGGCAGCCCCAGCATTTT. The chain has TRBV10-3 and TRBJ1-5, with 8 bases matching TRBD1. CDR1 is ENHRY and CDR2 is SYGVKD in the germline V gene. The CDR3 covers 14 residues. V lost 4 bases and J lost 7; bases outside the gene matches: 6.

The chain is built from TRBV2 and TRBJ1-2; TRBD1 is a possible D gene (5 bases). Trimming took 2 bases from V and 4 from J, leaving 14 bases between them. CDR1 and CDR2 (germline): SNHLY, FYNNEI. The CDR3 is 15 amino acids. The CDR3 reads CASSEFQGMPYGYTF. For the CDR3, the DNA is TGTGCCAGCAGTGAATTCCAGGGAATGCCCTATGGCTACACCTTC.

The chain joins TRBV7-8 to TRBJ2-7; TRBD1 agrees at 9 bases. Germline assignment: CDR1 SGHVS and CDR2 FQNEAQ. V was pared by 0 bases and J by 5 bases, with 8 bases of the junction left unmatched. This CDR3 spans 16 amino acids. Here the CDR3 DNA reads TGTGCCAGCAGCTTAGCGTCAGGGACAGGGACTGACGAGCAGTACTTC. It codes for CASSLASGTGTDEQYF.

Concerning this clone: The DNA is omitted, as the CDR3 cannot be located on it reliably, and the CDR3 follows TCRdb's listing. V and J are TRBV21-1 and TRBJ1-1. TRBV21-1 constitutes a pseudogene. The CDR3 length is 12 residues, termini included. The CDR3 is CASSKVGEGTFF.

Only a few counts were recorded for this clone. V is TRBV6-1 and J is TRBJ2-7; no firm D call. CDR1 MNHNS and CDR2 SASEGT come from the germline V gene. This CDR3 has 13 residues. Trimming pared 1 base from V and 6 bases from J, leaving 10 bases between. CDR3 sequence: CASSEEAVGEQYF. For the CDR3, the DNA is TGTGCCAGCAGTGAAGAGGCGGTGGGCGAGCAGTACTTC.